Listed below are T cell receptor beta chains from one sample, sequenced in a study of read filtering for tumor transcriptome and immune sequencing. TCRdb ran MiXCR on the reads and lists one entry per CDR3 protein. This sample has around 140,000 distinct CDR3 sequences, with about 12% found just once. The sequenced material came from a population of CD138-negative cells sorted from bone marrow. Receptor source: a donor over 35 with multiple myeloma. CDR3s include the opening cysteine and the closing phenylalanine or tryptophan. The D gene is left open where the match is weak. Size values are once, few and many counts, or a class for expanded clones, and some rows have none.

d_call clone_size j_call v_call cdr3_nt cdr3_aa
NA many TRBJ1-1 TRBV7-2 TGTGCCAGCAGGAGGACCAGAGGACCCGCCAGGACTGAAGCTTTCTTT CASRRTRGPARTEAFF
NA many TRBJ1-4 TRBV20-1 TGCAGTGCTGCCGGGACACTTGAAAAACTGTTTTTT CSAAGTLEKLFF
NA many TRBJ2-4 TRBV20-1 TGCAGTGCTAGAGATCTGAGTCACCGAAGGAAAAACATTCAGTACTTC CSARDLSHRRKNIQYF
TRBD2 NA TRBJ2-7 TRBV19 TGTGCCAGTAGAAGGACTAGCGACTCCTACGAGCAGTACTTC CASRRTSDSYEQYF
TRBD2 many TRBJ2-3 TRBV5-1 TGCGCCAGCAGCGAGGGACTAGACACAGATACGCAGTATTTT CASSEGLDTDTQYF
TRBD2 few TRBJ2-1 TRBV27 TGTGCCAGCAGTTCGGGACTAGCGGGATACCAGGGGAATGAGCAGTTCTTC CASSSGLAGYQGNEQFF
NA many TRBJ2-1 TRBV6-1 TGTGCCAGCAGTGAGACAGTCTCCTACAATGAGCAGTTCTTC CASSETVSYNEQFF
TRBD1 many TRBJ1-5 TRBV29-1 TGCAGCGTTGAGGACAGGGGTCAGCCCCAGCATTTT CSVEDRGQPQHF
TRBD2 many TRBJ2-5 TRBV6-6 TGTGCCAGCAGAGATAGCGGGAGTCGATCAGAGACCCAGTACTTC CASRDSGSRSETQYF
TRBD1 many TRBJ2-3 TRBV6-2/TRBV6-3 TGTGCCAGCAGCCACACCGGAAAAGGACAGGTCACAGATACGCAGTATTTT CASSHTGKGQVTDTQYF
NA once TRBJ1-3 TRBV4-3 TGCGCCAGCAGCCAAGATTGGCGGAGCTTTGTAAACATCATATGTTTT CASSQDWRSFVNIICF
NA many TRBJ2-3 TRBV5-1 TGCGCCAGCAGCTTGGTTCCAGCGGAAACGACGCAGTATTTT CASSLVPAETTQYF
TRBD1 many TRBJ2-1 TRBV7-3 TGTGCCAGCAGCTTAACGAGCTTGGGGTGGACAGGGGGGGGCAATGAGCAGTTCTTC CASSLTSLGWTGGGNEQFF
NA many TRBJ2-2 TRBV5-1 TGCGCCAGCGTGGCAGCGAACACCGGGGAGCTGTTTTTT CASVAANTGELFF
NA many TRBJ1-1 TRBV11-1 TGTGCCAGCAGCTCGGATTACAGGGATTTGAACACTGAAGCTTTCTTT CASSSDYRDLNTEAFF
NA many TRBJ1-2 TRBV20-1 TGCAGTGCTAGAGATCGTCGGGGGCAACATGGCTACACCTTC CSARDRRGQHGYTF
NA many TRBJ2-3 TRBV5-1 TGCGCCAGCAGCCCTCCGAGGTGGGCAGATACGCAGTATTTT CASSPPRWADTQYF
NA few TRBJ1-6 TRBV27 TGTGCCAGCAGTTTATACCAGGGAGGGGGAGATTCACCCCTCCACTTT CASSLYQGGGDSPLHF
NA NA TRBJ2-2 TRBV21-1 TGTGCCAGCAAACAGGGGTCGAACACCGAGGAGCTGTTTTTT CASKQGSNTEELFF
NA few TRBJ2-7 TRBV20-1 TGCAGTGCTAGGTTGGCCTCCTACGAGCAGTACTTC CSARLASYEQYF
TRBD2 many TRBJ2-1 TRBV6-5 TGTGCCAGCAGACTCCGGTGGACTAGCGAATACAATGAGCAGTTCTTC CASRLRWTSEYNEQFF
TRBD1 many TRBJ2-5 TRBV20-1 TGCAGTGCTAGAGTCGCAGGGGGCATCCCCCAGTACTTC CSARVAGGIPQYF
TRBD1 many TRBJ2-7 TRBV12-5 TGTGCTAGTGGTTTTTTGCCGGGACAGGGGGTCTTTGACTCCTACGAGCAGTACTTC CASGFLPGQGVFDSYEQYF
NA many TRBJ2-1 TRBV7-9 TGTGCCAGCACCTCGCCATCGGGGAGCTCCTACAATGAGCAGTTCTTC CASTSPSGSSYNEQFF
TRBD2 NA TRBJ2-2 TRBV10-2 TGCGCCAGCTCTGGACTAGCGGACACCGGGGAGCTGTTTTTT CASSGLADTGELFF